The T cell receptor beta chain under discussion was sequenced for a study of post-analysis software for immune sequencing data. Study-level points and caveats: Significantly lower normalized Chao1 diversity was found in patients with multiple sclerosis relative to controls. The F measure placed samples prepared in the same batch into strongly shared clusters. A few TRBV segments (TRBV5-6, TRBV5-1 and TRBV20-1 among them) occurred more frequently in patients than in controls.

Unique molecular identifiers were built into the TCR beta cDNA libraries. Around 500,000 cDNA molecules were recovered from an input of 1 to 10 million T cells. Via MiXCR, TCRdb re-called the PCR reads, giving one row per CDR3 protein. The sample lists hundreds of thousands of distinct CDR3 sequences, approximately 59% occurring once. This clonotype was found a few times. Its antigen is not identified. The germline V and J ends were trimmed by 2 bases and 5 bases, with 10 bases remaining between them. Germline CDR1 reads DFQATT; CDR2 reads SNEGSKA (reference sequence). This CDR3 is 13 amino acids long.

The sequence was obtained from a girl aged 2 to 9 with multiple sclerosis. The rearrangement uses TRBV20-1 and TRBJ2-1; D uncertain. Material for sequencing was blood. DNA for the CDR3: TGCAGTGCTAGAATCCGAAGGCACAATGAGCAGTTCTTC. It translates to CSARIRRHNEQFF.